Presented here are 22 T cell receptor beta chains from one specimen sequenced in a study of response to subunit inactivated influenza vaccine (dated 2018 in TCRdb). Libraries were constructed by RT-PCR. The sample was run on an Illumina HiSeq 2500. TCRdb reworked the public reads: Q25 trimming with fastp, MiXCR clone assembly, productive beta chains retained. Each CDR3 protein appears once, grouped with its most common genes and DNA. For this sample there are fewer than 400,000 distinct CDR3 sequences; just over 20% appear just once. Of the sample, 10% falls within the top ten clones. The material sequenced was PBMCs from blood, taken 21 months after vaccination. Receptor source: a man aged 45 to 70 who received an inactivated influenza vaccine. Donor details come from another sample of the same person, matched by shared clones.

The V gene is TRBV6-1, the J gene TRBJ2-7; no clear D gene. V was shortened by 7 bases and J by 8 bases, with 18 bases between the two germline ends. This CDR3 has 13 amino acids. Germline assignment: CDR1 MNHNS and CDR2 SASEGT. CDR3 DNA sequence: TGTGCCAGCAATAGCCAGACGACAATTCAGCAGTACTTC. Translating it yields CASNSQTTIQQYF.

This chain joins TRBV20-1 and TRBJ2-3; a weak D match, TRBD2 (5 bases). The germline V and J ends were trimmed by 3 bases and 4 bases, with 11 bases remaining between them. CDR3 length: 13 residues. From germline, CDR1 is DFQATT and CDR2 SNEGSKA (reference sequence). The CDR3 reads CSASRLAPDTQYF. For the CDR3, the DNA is TGCAGTGCTAGCCGGCTAGCCCCAGATACGCAGTATTTT.

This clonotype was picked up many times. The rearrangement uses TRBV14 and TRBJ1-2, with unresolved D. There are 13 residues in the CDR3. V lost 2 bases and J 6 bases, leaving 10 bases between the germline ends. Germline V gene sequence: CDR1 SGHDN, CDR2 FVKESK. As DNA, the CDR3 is TGTGCCAGCAGCCAACACAGAACGAATGGCTACACCTTC. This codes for CASSQHRTNGYTF. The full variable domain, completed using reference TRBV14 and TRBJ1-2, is EAGVTQFPSHSVIEKGQTVTLRCDPISGHDNLYWYRRVMGKEIKFLLHFVKESKQDESGMPNNRFLAERTGGTYSTLKVQPAELEDSGVYFCASSQHRTNGYTFGSGTRLTVV.

The CDR3: CASSLVRYRQETQYF. CDR3 coding DNA: TGTGCCAGCAGCTTAGTTAGGTACAGACAAGAGACCCAGTACTTC. This chain links TRBV7-2 with TRBJ2-5; D is unclear. V was shortened by 1 base and J by 2 bases, with 11 bases between the two germline ends. Germline assignment: CDR1 SGHTA and CDR2 FQGNSA. There are 15 residues in the CDR3.

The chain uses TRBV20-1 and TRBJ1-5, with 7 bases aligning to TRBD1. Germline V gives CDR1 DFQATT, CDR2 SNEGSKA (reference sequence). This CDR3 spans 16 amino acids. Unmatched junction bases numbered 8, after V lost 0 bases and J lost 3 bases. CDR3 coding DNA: TGCAGTGCTAGAGATATGGACAGGACCGCCAATCAGCCCCAGCATTTT. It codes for CSARDMDRTANQPQHF.

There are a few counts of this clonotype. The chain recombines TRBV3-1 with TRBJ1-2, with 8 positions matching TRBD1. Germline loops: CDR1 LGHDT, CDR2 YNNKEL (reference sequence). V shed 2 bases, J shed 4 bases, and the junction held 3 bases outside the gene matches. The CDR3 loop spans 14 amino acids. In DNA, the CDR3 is TGTGCCAGCAGCCAATGGACAGGGCGCTATGGCTACACCTTC. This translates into CASSQWTGRYGYTF.

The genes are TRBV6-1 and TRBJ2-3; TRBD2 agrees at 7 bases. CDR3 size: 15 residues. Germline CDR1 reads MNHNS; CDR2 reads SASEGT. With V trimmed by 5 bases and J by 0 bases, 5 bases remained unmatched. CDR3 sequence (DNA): TGTGCCAGCAGTCCTCTAGCGGTGAGCACAGATACGCAGTATTTT. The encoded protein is CASSPLAVSTDTQYF.

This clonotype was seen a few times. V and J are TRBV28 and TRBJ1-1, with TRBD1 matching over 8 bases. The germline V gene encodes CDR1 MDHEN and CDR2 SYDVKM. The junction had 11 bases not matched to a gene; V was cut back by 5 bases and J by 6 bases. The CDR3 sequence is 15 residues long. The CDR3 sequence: CASSALTGELAEAFF. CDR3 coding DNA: TGTGCCAGCAGTGCCTTGACAGGGGAGTTGGCTGAAGCTTTCTTT.

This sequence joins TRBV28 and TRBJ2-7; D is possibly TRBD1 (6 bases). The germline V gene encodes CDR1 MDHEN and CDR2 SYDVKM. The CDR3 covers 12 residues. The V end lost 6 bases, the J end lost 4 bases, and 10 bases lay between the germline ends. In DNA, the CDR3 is TGTGCCAGCAGCCGCACAGGGTACGAGCAGTACTTC. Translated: CASSRTGYEQYF.

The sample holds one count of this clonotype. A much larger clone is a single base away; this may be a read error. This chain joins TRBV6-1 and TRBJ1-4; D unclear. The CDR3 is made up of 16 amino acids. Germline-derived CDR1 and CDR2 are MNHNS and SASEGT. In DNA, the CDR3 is TGTGCCAGCAGTGAAGCGCTTACGAGGCCTTACGAAAAACTGTTATTT. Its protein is CASSEALTRPYEKLLF.

The CDR3 DNA reads TGCAGTGCTAGAGGTAGAGCAGGGGTCCTCTCCTACAATGAGCAGTTCTTC. Amino acid sequence: CSARGRAGVLSYNEQFF. The rearrangement joins TRBV20-1 to TRBJ2-1, with a weak D call TRBD1 (6 bases). The CDR3 totals 17 residues. V shed 1 base and J shed 0 bases, with 16 bases lying between them. The germline gives CDR1 DFQATT, CDR2 SNEGSKA (reference sequence).

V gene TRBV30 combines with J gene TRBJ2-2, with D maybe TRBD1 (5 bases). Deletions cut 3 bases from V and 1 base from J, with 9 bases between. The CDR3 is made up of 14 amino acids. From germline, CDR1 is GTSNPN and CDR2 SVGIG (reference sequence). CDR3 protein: CAWSPGLNTGELFF. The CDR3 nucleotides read TGTGCCTGGAGCCCAGGGCTGAACACCGGGGAGCTGTTTTTT.

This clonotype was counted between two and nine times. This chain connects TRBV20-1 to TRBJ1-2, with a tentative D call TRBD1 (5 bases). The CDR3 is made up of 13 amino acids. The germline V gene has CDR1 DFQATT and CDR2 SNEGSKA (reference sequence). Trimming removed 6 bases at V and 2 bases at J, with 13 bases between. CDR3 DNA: TGCAGTGCCTGGTCAGGGCGAAACTATGGCTACACCTTC. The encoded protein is CSAWSGRNYGYTF.

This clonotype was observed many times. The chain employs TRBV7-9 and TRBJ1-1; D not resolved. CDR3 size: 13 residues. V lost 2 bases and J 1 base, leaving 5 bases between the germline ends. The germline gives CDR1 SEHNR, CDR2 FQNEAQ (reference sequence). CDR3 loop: CASSLMPNTEAFF. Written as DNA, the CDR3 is TGTGCCAGCAGCTTAATGCCGAACACTGAAGCTTTCTTT.

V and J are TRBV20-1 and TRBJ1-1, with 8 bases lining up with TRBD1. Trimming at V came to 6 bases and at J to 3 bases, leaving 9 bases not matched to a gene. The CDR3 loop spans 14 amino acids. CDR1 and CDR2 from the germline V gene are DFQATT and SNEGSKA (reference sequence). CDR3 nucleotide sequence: TGCAGTGCGGTAGACAGGGGAGGTTACACTGAAGCTTTCTTT. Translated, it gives CSAVDRGGYTEAFF.

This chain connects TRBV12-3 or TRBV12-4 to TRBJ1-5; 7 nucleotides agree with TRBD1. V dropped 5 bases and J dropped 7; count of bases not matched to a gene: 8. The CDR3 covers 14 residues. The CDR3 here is CASSPRQGRQPQHF. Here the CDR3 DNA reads TGTGCCAGCAGTCCCCGACAGGGTAGGCAGCCCCAGCATTTT.

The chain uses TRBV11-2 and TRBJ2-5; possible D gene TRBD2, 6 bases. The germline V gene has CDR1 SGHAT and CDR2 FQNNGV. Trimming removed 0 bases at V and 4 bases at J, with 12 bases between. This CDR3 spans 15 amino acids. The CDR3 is CASSLDRGLSETQYF. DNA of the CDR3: TGTGCCAGCAGCTTAGATCGGGGGTTGTCAGAGACCCAGTACTTC.

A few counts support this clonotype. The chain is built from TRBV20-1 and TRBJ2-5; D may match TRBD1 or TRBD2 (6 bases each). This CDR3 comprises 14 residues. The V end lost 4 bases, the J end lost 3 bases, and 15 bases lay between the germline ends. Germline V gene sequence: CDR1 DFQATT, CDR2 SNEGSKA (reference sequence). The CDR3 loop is CSANRGTSKETQYF. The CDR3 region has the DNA TGCAGTGCTAACCGCGGGACAAGCAAAGAGACCCAGTACTTC.

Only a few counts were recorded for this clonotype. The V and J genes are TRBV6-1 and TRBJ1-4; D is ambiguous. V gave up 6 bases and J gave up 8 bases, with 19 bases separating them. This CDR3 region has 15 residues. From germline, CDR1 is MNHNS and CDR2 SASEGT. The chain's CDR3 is CASSPRHLIGEKLFF. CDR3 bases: TGTGCCAGCAGCCCCCGGCATCTCATTGGGGAAAAACTGTTTTTT.

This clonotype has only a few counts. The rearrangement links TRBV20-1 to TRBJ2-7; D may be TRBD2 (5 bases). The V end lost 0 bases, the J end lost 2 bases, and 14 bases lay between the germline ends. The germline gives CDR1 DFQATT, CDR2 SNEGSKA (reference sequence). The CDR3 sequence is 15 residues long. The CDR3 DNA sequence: TGCAGTGCTAGAGAGCGGCGGGCTCTGACCTACGAGCAGTACTTC. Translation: CSARERRALTYEQYF.

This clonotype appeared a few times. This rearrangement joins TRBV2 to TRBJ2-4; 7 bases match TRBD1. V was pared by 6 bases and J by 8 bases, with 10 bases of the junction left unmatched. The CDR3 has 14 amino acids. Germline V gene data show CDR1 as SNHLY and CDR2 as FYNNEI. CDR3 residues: CASSEKTGPYIQYF. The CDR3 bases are TGTGCCAGCAGCGAAAAGACAGGGCCATACATTCAGTACTTC.

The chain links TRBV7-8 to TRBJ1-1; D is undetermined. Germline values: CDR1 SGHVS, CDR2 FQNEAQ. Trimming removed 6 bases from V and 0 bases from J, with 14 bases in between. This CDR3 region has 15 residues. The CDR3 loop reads CASSPTRQMNTEAFF. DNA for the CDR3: TGTGCCAGCAGTCCAACCAGGCAAATGAACACTGAAGCTTTCTTT. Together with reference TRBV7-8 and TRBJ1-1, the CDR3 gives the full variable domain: GAGVSQSPRYKVAKRGQDVALRCDPISGHVSLFWYQQALGQGPEFLTYFQNEAQLDKSGLPSDRFFAERPEGSVSTLKIQRTQQEDSAVYLCASSPTRQMNTEAFFGQGTRLTVV.